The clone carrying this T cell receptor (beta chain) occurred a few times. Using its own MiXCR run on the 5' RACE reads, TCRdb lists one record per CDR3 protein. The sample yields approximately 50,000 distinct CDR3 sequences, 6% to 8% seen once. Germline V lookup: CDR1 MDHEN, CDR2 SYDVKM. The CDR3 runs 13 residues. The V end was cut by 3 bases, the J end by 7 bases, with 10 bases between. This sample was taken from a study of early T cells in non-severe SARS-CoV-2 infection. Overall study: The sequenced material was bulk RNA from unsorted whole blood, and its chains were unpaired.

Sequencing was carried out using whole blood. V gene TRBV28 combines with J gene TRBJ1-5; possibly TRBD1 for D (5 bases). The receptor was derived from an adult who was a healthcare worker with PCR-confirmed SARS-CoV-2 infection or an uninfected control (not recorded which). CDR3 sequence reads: CASSLQGDQPQHF. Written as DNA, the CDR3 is TGTGCCAGCAGTTTGCAGGGAGACCAGCCCCAGCATTTT.